The following is a T cell receptor beta chain sequence with its context. What it binds is unknown. This specimen belongs to a study of blood T cells in healthy people across ages. Primed by a sample-barcoded 5' primer and a J-beta primer mix, a second PCR proceeded for 7 to 11 cycles. Tags on each cDNA molecule came from a template-switch adaptor with 12 random nucleotides. TCRdb called the 5' RACE reads again in MiXCR, with one record for every CDR3 protein. The table records around 780,000 distinct CDR3 sequences, roughly three fifths of them present only once. Findings and limits, study-wide: TCR beta diversity per million T cells fell roughly linearly with age. Compared with aged donors, long-lived donors showed fewer expanded clones, suggesting selection.

This CDR3 has 14 residues. In germline, CDR1 is SGHTA, CDR2 FQGNSA. V was pared by 1 base and J by 6 bases, with 13 bases between. J is TRBJ2-7 and V is TRBV7-2, with a weak D call TRBD2 (5 bases). This receptor was obtained from a man aged 35 to 55 in good health. Sequenced material: blood. Written as DNA, the CDR3 is TGTGCCAGCAGCTTAGGAGGGTATTCTGCCGAGCAGTACTTC. This codes for CASSLGGYSAEQYF.